This TCR beta chain comes out of a study of cytomegalovirus exposure and HLA in healthy donors. From germline, CDR1 is SQVTM and CDR2 ANQGSEA. The ends lost 4 bases at V and 3 bases at J; junction bases unmatched: 4. This CDR3 is built from 13 residues. Regarding this clone: Its antigen is undetermined. In the same sample, other DNA sequences code for this CDR3.

At the time of sampling, donors were nominally healthy, though unrecorded immune exposures were likely. Researchers ran the PCR with 60 Vbeta and 13 Jbeta primers. As handled by the study authors: Counted up in a later analysis, unique TCR beta chains came to around 80 million, with around 11 million shared. Repertoires were generated with immunoSEQ multiplex PCR, while TCRdb's copy carries only in-frame clones and drops some. The D gene and trimming were derived from the DNA, and the V and J assignments and clone size from that table. Here the sample spans 150,000 to 200,000 clones, approximately 88% being singletons. Regarding the study as a whole: Trimming of TCR beta V- and J-genes showed a link, identified in a later analysis, to a missense DCLRE1C variant. A previous analysis found most TCR beta V segments productive roughly 87% or roughly 30% of the time.

This chain joins TRBV29-1 and TRBJ2-7; 9 bases fit TRBD1. The sample was PBMCs. This receptor was taken from a boy younger than 18 in good health and CMV-seronegative. The CDR3 here is CSVGGTGSYEQYF. DNA for the CDR3: TGCAGCGTTGGCGGGACAGGGAGCTACGAGCAGTACTTC.